This T cell receptor beta chain emerged from a study of T cell responses to AZD1222 COVID-19 vaccine. General observations from the study: The donors showed a predominance of white British ancestry and of females, with possible underestimation of clonal diversity. Close to half of all spike-specific TCRs reportedly target regions of the variants that are unmutated. Baseline serology detected seropositivity in only six AZD1222 recipients. Spike-specific TCR breadth and depth both grew after two AZD1222 doses.

Sequencing was performed with immunoSEQ multiplex PCR; in TCRdb, only in-frame clones are kept and a portion is missing. The sample lists about 56,000 clones, approximately 88% seen once, with roughly 14% in the top ten. CDR3 size: 16 residues. Germline-derived CDR1 and CDR2 are MNHEY and SVGAGI. V was trimmed by 0 bases and J by 1 base, leaving 11 bases between them. In the case of this clone: What it binds is not known.

The TCR comes from an adult in good health. This material consisted of peripheral blood, taken on day 0 of AZD1222 vaccination. J is TRBJ2-3 and V is TRBV6-5, with D perhaps matching TRBD2 (5 bases). The CDR3 nucleotides read TGTGCCAGCAGTTACTCGAGGGTACGGGGCACAGATACGCAGTATTTT. Residues: CASSYSRVRGTDTQYF.